These 13 T cell receptor beta chains originate from one sample sequenced in a study of T cell repertoires in cytomegalovirus infection (dated by TCRdb to the late 2010s). The instrument was an Illumina HiSeq 1500. The public reads were run again by TCRdb, first through fastp at Q25 and then through MiXCR, and only productive beta chains were kept. Merged by CDR3 protein, the rows form single entries marked with the most common genes and DNA. This sample comprises around 300,000 distinct CDR3 sequences, just under 25% of them detected only once. The ten top clones hold about 14% of the sample. The sample's treatment or condition label, in plain terms: in vitro stimulation with specific CMV peptide epitopes to enrich CMV-specific T cells. Their specific antigens are unknown. Sequencing used cultured PBMCs, obtained from culture after CMV antigen stimulation. All receptors come from a human donor in good health (CMV status not recorded). Some clones in this sample may be carry-over from other donors' samples.

This clonotype has more than one count but fewer than ten. The gene calls are TRBV6-1 and TRBJ1-6, with 8 nucleotides matching TRBD1. With 6 bases clipped from V and 5 bases from J, the junction kept 6 bases outside the gene matches. The germline CDR1 and CDR2 sequences are MNHNS and SASEGT. The CDR3 sequence is 15 residues long. CDR3 residues: CASRLETGDNSPLHF. As DNA, the CDR3 is TGTGCCAGCAGGCTCGAGACAGGGGATAATTCACCCCTCCACTTT.

This clonotype was counted a few times. The rearrangement links TRBV6-2 or TRBV6-3 to TRBJ1-1; D gene ambiguous. The CDR3 has 16 residues. CDR1 is MNHEY, CDR2 SVGEGT, per germline. V lost 5 bases to trimming and J lost 0 bases, with 16 bases between them. In DNA form, the CDR3 reads TGTGCCAGCAGTCCTCCTCTCGGAGGGCTGAACACTGAAGCTTTCTTT. This translates into CASSPPLGGLNTEAFF.

This clonotype was detected only once. The chain recombines TRBV5-6 with TRBJ1-1; D call uncertain. The CDR3 sequence is 17 residues long. V lost 1 base to trimming and J lost 3 bases, with 19 bases between them. Germline assignment: CDR1 SGHDT and CDR2 YYEEEE. As DNA, the CDR3 is TGTGCCAGCAGCTTGTTCCCTCCGATTATTGGGGACACTGAAGCTTTCTTT. Translating it yields CASSLFPPIIGDTEAFF.

This rearrangement joins TRBV5-6 to TRBJ2-7; weak D call: TRBD1 (6 bases). The CDR3 covers 11 residues. Trimming pared 5 bases from V and 9 bases from J, leaving 12 bases between. Germline-derived CDR1 and CDR2 are SGHDT and YYEEEE. The CDR3 sequence: CASRSTGRQYF. Here the CDR3 DNA reads TGTGCCAGCAGATCTACAGGGCGGCAGTACTTC.

This chain connects TRBV6-2 or TRBV6-3 to TRBJ1-2, with D perhaps TRBD1 (6 bases). V was cut by 2 bases and J by 4 bases, with 20 bases left in between. This CDR3 is 17 amino acids long. Germline-derived CDR1 and CDR2 are MNHEY and SVGEGT. CDR3 protein: CASSYPDSNHFAYGYTF. DNA for the CDR3: TGTGCCAGCAGTTACCCGGACAGCAACCACTTTGCCTATGGCTACACCTTC.

The sample holds a few counts of this clonotype. This chain links TRBV6-5 with TRBJ2-1; D is uncertain. Trimming removed 6 bases at V and 8 bases at J, with 11 bases between. Germline CDR1 and CDR2: MNHEY and SVGAGI. The CDR3 spans 12 residues. CDR3: CASRRRMDEQFF. Here the CDR3 DNA reads TGTGCCAGCAGGAGACGGATGGATGAGCAGTTCTTC.

This clonotype was detected ten times or more. V usage is TRBV25-1 and J usage is TRBJ2-7; 12 bases agree with TRBD2. CDR1 and CDR2 from the germline V gene are MGHDK and SYGVNS. The CDR3 spans 16 residues. The junction had 10 bases not matched to a gene; V was cut back by 6 bases and J by 4 bases. CDR3 DNA: TGTGCCAGCAGAATCAGGACTAGCGGGGTTTGTTACGAGCAGTACGTC. It encodes CASRIRTSGVCYEQYV.

The V gene is TRBV20-1, the J gene TRBJ1-5; perhaps TRBD1 as D (6 bases). CDR1 and CDR2 from the germline V gene are DFQATT and SNEGSKA (reference sequence). The CDR3 length is 15 residues. The V end was cut by 0 bases, the J end by 1 base, with 10 bases between. This CDR3 reads CSARDLGGSNQPQHF. The CDR3 DNA sequence: TGCAGTGCTAGAGATTTAGGGGGAAGCAATCAGCCCCAGCATTTT.

V and J are TRBV19 and TRBJ2-3; no firm D call. Trimming took off 7 bases at V and 7 bases at J, with 9 bases between the two ends. Germline values: CDR1 LNHDA, CDR2 SQIVND (reference sequence). This CDR3 has 11 residues. The DNA of the CDR3 is TGTGCCAGTAAGGGTAGGAATACGCAGTATTTT. Translation: CASKGRNTQYF.

The genes are TRBV11-3 and TRBJ2-7; no definite D call. V was shortened by 2 bases and J by 5 bases, with 10 bases between the two germline ends. This CDR3 comprises 13 residues. Germline assignment: CDR1 SGHNT and CDR2 YENEEA. CDR3 in amino acids: CASSLNRRNEQYF. DNA for the CDR3: TGTGCCAGCAGCTTAAACCGCAGGAACGAGCAGTACTTC. The full variable domain, in which reference TRBV11-3 and TRBJ2-7 provide the parts outside the CDR3, is EAGVVQSPRYKIIEKKQPVAFWCNPISGHNTLYWYLQNLGQGPELLIRYENEEAVDDSQLPKDRFSAERLKGVDSTLKIQPAELGDSAVYLCASSLNRRNEQYFGPGTRLTVT.

This clonotype was observed a handful of times. The chain is built from TRBV29-1 and TRBJ2-1; a possible D gene is TRBD1 (6 bases). CDR1 SQVTM and CDR2 ANQGSEA come from the germline V gene. Trimming left V 4 bases short and J 4 bases short, with 11 bases between. This CDR3 comprises 13 residues. The CDR3 nucleotides are TGCAGCGTTGGGCAGACAGGATACAATGAGCAGTTCTTC. Translating it yields CSVGQTGYNEQFF.

The V and J genes are TRBV4-1 and TRBJ1-6; D unclear. Trimming left V 0 bases short and J 8 bases short, with 8 bases between. CDR3 length: 14 residues. Germline V lookup: CDR1 MGHRA, CDR2 YSYEKL. The CDR3 DNA follows: TGCGCCAGCAGCCAAGAGGCGGGTTATTCACCCCTCCACTTT. Translated, it gives CASSQEAGYSPLHF.

The chain has TRBV28 and TRBJ2-7, with no clear D. The CDR3 has 13 residues. Germline V gene lookup returns CDR1 MDHEN and CDR2 SYDVKM. Trimming cost V 5 bases and J 3 bases, with 11 bases left between them. CDR3 bases: TGTGCCAGCAGTCGAAGTGTTGTCTACGAGCAGTACTTC. Protein product: CASSRSVVYEQYF.